This T cell receptor beta chain was captured by sequencing in a study of blood T cell repertoires in COVID-19. Measured with immunoSEQ multiplex PCR; TCRdb has only the in-frame clones, and not every one. This table has 100,000 to 120,000 clones, more than 75% appearing once. This CDR3 is 13 amino acids long. V lost 7 bases and J 8 bases, leaving 15 bases between the germline ends. The chain couples TRBV12-3 or TRBV12-4 to TRBJ2-1; a possible D gene is TRBD2 (5 bases). The sequencing sample was made of peripheral blood. The sequence was obtained from a woman aged 45-60 years with acute or convalescent COVID-19. DNA for the CDR3: TGTGCCAGCAATAGCGAGATCAATCATGAGCAGTTCTTC. Translation gives CASNSEINHEQFF.